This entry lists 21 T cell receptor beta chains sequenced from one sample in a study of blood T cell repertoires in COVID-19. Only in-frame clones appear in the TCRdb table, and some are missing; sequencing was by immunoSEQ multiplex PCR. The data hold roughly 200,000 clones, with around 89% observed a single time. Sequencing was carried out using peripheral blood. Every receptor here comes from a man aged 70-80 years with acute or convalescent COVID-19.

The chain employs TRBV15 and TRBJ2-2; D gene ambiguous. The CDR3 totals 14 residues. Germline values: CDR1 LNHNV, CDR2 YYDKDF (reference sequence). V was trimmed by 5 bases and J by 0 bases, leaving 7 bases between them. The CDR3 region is CATSQAPNTGELFF. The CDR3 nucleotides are TGTGCCACCAGCCAGGCCCCGAACACCGGGGAGCTGTTTTTT.

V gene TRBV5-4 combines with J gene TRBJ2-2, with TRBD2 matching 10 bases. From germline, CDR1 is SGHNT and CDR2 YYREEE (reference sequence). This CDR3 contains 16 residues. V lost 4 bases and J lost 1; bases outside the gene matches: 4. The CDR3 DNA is TGTGCCAGCAGCCTAATAGCGGGAGGGAACACCGGGGAGCTGTTTTTT. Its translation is CASSLIAGGNTGELFF.

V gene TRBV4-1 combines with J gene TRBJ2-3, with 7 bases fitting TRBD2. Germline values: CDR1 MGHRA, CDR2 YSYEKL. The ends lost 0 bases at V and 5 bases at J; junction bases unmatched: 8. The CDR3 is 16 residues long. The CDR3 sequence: CASSQDFRTGGDTQYF. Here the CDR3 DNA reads TGCGCCAGCAGCCAAGATTTCCGGACGGGAGGAGATACGCAGTATTTT.

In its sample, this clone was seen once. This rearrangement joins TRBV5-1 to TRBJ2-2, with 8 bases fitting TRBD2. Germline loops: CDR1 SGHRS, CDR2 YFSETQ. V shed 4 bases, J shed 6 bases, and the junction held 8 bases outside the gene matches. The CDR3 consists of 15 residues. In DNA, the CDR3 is TGCGCCAGCAGCGGAACACTAGCGGCACCCGGGGAGCTGTTTTTT. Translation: CASSGTLAAPGELFF.

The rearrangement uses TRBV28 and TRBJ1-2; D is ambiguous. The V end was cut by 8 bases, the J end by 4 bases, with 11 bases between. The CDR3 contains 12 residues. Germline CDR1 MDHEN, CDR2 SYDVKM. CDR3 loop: CASRVRGYGYTF. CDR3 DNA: TGTGCCAGCCGTGTGCGGGGCTATGGCTACACCTTC.

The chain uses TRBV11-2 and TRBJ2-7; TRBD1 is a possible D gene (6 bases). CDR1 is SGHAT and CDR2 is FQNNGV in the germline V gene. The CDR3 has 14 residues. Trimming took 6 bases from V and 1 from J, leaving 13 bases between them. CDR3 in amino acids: CASRNGQGSYEQYF. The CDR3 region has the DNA TGTGCCAGCAGGAACGGGCAGGGGTCCTACGAGCAGTACTTC.

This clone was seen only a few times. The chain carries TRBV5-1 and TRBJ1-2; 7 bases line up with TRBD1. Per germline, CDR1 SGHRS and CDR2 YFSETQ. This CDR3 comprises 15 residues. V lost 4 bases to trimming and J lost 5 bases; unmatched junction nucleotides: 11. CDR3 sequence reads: CASSPRDSLLYGYTF. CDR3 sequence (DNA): TGCGCCAGCAGCCCCCGGGACAGCCTTCTTTATGGCTACACCTTC.

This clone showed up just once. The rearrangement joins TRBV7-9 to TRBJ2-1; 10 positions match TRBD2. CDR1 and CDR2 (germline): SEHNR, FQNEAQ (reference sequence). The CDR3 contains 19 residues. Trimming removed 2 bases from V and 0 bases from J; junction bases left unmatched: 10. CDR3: CASSLLASGSASSYNEQFF. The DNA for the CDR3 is TGTGCCAGCAGCTTACTGGCTAGCGGGAGCGCTAGCTCCTACAATGAGCAGTTCTTC.

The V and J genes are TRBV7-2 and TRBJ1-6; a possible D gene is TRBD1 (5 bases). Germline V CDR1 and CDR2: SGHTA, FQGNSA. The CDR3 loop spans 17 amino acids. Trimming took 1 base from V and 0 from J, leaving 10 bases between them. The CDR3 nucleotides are TGTGCCAGCAGCTTAGGCCAGGGTAGCTCCTATAATTCACCCCTCCACTTT. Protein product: CASSLGQGSSYNSPLHF.

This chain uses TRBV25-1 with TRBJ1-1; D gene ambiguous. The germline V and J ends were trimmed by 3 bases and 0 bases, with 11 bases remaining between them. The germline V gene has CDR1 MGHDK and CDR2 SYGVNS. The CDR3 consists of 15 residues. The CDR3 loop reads CASSDPGRMNTEAFF. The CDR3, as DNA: TGTGCCAGCAGTGACCCGGGGAGGATGAACACTGAAGCTTTCTTT.

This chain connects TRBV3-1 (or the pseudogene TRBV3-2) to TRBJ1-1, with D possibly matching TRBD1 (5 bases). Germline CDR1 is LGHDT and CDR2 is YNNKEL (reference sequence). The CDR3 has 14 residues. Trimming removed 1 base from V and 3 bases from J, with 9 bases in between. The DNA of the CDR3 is TGTGCCAGCAGCCAAGTTACGGGGGACACTGAAGCTTTCTTT. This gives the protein CASSQVTGDTEAFF.

CDR3 protein: CASGLIREQFF. The CDR3 region has the DNA TGTGCTAGTGGTTTGATCAGAGAGCAGTTCTTC. The V gene is TRBV12-5, the J gene TRBJ2-1; D is unclear. Per germline, CDR1 LGHNT and CDR2 FRNRAP. There are 11 residues in the CDR3. The V and J ends lost 2 bases and 10 bases respectively, with 6 bases between them.

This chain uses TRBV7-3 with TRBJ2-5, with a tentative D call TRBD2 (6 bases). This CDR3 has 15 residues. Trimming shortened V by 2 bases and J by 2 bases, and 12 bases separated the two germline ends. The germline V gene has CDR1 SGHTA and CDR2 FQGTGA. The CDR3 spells CASSLAGRPQETQYF. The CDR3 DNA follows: TGTGCCAGCAGCTTAGCGGGAAGGCCTCAAGAGACCCAGTACTTC.

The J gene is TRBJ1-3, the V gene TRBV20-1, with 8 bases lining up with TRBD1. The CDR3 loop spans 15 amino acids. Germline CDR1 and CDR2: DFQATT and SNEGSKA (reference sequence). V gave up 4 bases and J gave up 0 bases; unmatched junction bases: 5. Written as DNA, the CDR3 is TGCAGTGCTAATGAAGACAGGGGCTCTGGAAACACCATATATTTT. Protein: CSANEDRGSGNTIYF.

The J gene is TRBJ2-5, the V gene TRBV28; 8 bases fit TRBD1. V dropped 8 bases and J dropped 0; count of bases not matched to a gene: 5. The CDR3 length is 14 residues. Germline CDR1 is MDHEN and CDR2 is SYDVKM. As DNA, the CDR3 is TGTGCCAGCCGGACGGACAGGGACCAAGAGACCCAGTACTTC. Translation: CASRTDRDQETQYF.

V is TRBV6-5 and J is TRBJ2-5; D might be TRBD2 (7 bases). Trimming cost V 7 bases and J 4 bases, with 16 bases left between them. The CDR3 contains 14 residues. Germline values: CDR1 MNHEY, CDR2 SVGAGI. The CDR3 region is CASTPGEGRETQYF. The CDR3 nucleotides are TGTGCCAGCACTCCAGGGGAGGGTCGAGAGACCCAGTACTTC.

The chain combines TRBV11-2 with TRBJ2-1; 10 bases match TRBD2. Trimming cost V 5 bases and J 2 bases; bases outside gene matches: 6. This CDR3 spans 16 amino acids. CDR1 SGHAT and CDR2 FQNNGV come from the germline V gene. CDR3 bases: TGTGCCAGCAGCCGCAATAGCGGGAGGCCCTACAATGAGCAGTTCTTC. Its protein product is CASSRNSGRPYNEQFF.

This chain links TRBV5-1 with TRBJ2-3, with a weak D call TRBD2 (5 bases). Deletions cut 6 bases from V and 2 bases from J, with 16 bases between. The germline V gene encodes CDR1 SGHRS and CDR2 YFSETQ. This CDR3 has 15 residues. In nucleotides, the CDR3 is TGCGCCAGCACCATGGACTTACTAATCACAGATACGCAGTATTTT. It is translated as CASTMDLLITDTQYF.

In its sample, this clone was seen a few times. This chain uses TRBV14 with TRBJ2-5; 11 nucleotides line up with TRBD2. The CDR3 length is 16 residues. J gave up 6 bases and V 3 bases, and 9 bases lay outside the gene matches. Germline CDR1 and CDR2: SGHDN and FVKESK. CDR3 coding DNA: TGTGCCAGCAGCCACGGTAGCGGGAGGGCCAGACAGACCCAGTACTTC. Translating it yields CASSHGSGRARQTQYF.

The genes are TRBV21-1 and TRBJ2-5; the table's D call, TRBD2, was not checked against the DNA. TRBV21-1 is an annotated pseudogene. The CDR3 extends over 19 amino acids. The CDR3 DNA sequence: TGTGCCAGCAGCAAAGAGCGGGGCAGGGAGAAACCTTACCAAGAGACCCAGTACTTC. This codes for CASSKERGREKPYQETQYF.

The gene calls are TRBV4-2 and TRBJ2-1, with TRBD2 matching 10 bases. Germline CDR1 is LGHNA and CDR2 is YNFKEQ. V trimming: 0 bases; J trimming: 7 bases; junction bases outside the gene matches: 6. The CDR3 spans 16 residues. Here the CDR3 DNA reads TGTGCCAGCAGCCAAGATAGGCTAGCGGGGGTTAATGAGCAGTTCTTC. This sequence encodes CASSQDRLAGVNEQFF.